The 25 T cell receptor beta chains below come from one sample, sequenced in a study of graft-versus-host responses after intestinal transplantation. Libraries were prepared by immunoSEQ multiplex PCR; TCRdb keeps only in-frame clonotypes and omits some of them. The repertoire holds about 97,000 clones, with around 90% as singletons. This specimen was PBMCs, taken roughly 450 days after intestinal transplant. Receptors were obtained from a human patient who received an intestinal transplant, so some T cells may come from the graft donor.

This sequence joins TRBV21-1 and TRBJ2-5; the table's D call, TRBD1, has no DNA check behind it. TRBV21-1 is assigned pseudogene status. The CDR3 is 18 residues long. CDR3 sequence (DNA): TGTGCCAGCAGCAAAATGCAGGGGGCCTTTAGGGGAGGAGAGACCCAGTACTTC. It is translated as CASSKMQGAFRGGETQYF.

The CDR3 sequence is CASSLDPGGNEQFF. The CDR3 nucleotides read TGTGCCAGCAGTTTGGATCCCGGAGGCAATGAGCAGTTCTTC. V gene TRBV27 combines with J gene TRBJ2-1, with a possible D match to TRBD2 (5 bases). This CDR3 is 14 amino acids long. Trimming removed 3 bases from V and 6 bases from J, with 12 bases in between. Germline CDR1 is MNHEY and CDR2 is SMNVEV (reference sequence).

The CDR3 sequence is CATGFQGAAGYTF. As DNA, the CDR3 is TGTGCCACCGGGTTCCAGGGGGCTGCTGGCTACACCTTC. The gene calls are TRBV15 and TRBJ1-2, with 8 bases fitting TRBD1. Germline V gene lookup returns CDR1 LNHNV and CDR2 YYDKDF (reference sequence). V lost 8 bases to trimming and J lost 7 bases; unmatched junction nucleotides: 9. This CDR3 contains 13 residues.

The V call is TRBV6-5, the J call TRBJ2-3; maybe TRBD2 (5 bases). This CDR3 comprises 15 residues. Trimming left V 5 bases short and J 1 base short, with 13 bases between. Germline CDR1 and CDR2: MNHEY and SVGAGI. The CDR3 here is CASSTSTGGTDTQYF. The CDR3 nucleotides read TGTGCCAGCAGTACCTCGACCGGGGGCACAGATACGCAGTATTTT.

The chain uses TRBV21-1 and TRBJ1-6; the D call of TRBD1 is as the table states it, not checked on the DNA. TRBV21-1 is termed a pseudogene. This CDR3 comprises 16 residues. This CDR3 reads CASRTTPGTGGSPLHF. The DNA for the CDR3 is TGTGCCAGCAGAACTACACCCGGGACAGGGGGCTCACCCCTCCACTTT.

V gene TRBV7-9 combines with J gene TRBJ1-2, with 7 bases lining up with TRBD1. The length of the CDR3 is 15 residues. Germline values: CDR1 SEHNR, CDR2 FQNEAQ (reference sequence). V shed 2 bases and J 6 bases; nucleotides not matched to a gene: 9. The CDR3 nucleotides are TGTGCCAGCAGCTTACCAAACAGGGGTTGGGATGGCTACACCTTC. Its translation is CASSLPNRGWDGYTF.

The chain carries TRBV7-9 and TRBJ2-5; 7 nucleotides align to TRBD2. The CDR3 loop spans 14 amino acids. The trim removed 1 base at V and 5 bases at J, leaving 4 bases unmatched. The V gene's germline CDR1 is SEHNR and CDR2 FQNEAQ (reference sequence). The CDR3 nucleotides read TGTGCCAGCAGCTTAGTCGGGGGAGGGGAGACCCAGTACTTC. Translation gives CASSLVGGGETQYF.

The gene calls are TRBV7-6 and TRBJ1-2; possibly TRBD1 for D (5 bases). The V and J ends lost 5 bases and 5 bases respectively, with 15 bases between them. CDR1 is SGHVS, CDR2 FNYEAQ, per germline. The CDR3 consists of 14 residues. The CDR3 sequence: CASSPAGGGYGYTF. In DNA, the CDR3 is TGTGCCAGCAGCCCCGCTGGGGGAGGATATGGCTACACCTTC.

This clone was counted once. The rearrangement joins TRBV6-5 to TRBJ2-6; no clear D. The germline CDR1 and CDR2 sequences are MNHEY and SVGAGI. This CDR3 spans 13 amino acids. V lost 2 bases, J lost 13 bases, and 12 bases lay in between. The CDR3 bases are TGTGCCAGCAGTTACCGGGCGAATGGTGTCCTGACTTTC. It codes for CASSYRANGVLTF.

The chain has TRBV4-2 and TRBJ2-1; 9 bases are shared with TRBD2. Germline V gives CDR1 LGHNA, CDR2 YNFKEQ. The CDR3 totals 16 residues. Germline trimming cut 1 base from V and 7 bases from J; bases unmatched to any gene: 8. DNA of the CDR3: TGTGCCAGCAGCCAAGTAACCGGGACTAGCTGGAATGAGCAGTTCTTC. Amino acid sequence: CASSQVTGTSWNEQFF.

The V and J genes are TRBV5-1 and TRBJ1-3, with TRBD1 matching over 7 bases. This CDR3 spans 14 amino acids. CDR1 and CDR2 from the germline V gene are SGHRS and YFSETQ. V trimming: 4 bases; J trimming: 3 bases; junction bases outside the gene matches: 4. The CDR3, as DNA: TGCGCCAGCAGCCCAACAGGGGATGGAAACACCATATATTTT. Encoded protein: CASSPTGDGNTIYF.

In its sample, this clone was seen once. The chain combines TRBV6-6 with TRBJ1-1, with TRBD1 matching over 7 bases. Per germline, CDR1 MNHNY and CDR2 SVGAGI (reference sequence). The CDR3 covers 16 residues. V was clipped by 2 bases and J by 2 bases; unmatched bases: 8. The CDR3 protein is CASSYPNRGTNTEAFF. CDR3 coding DNA: TGTGCCAGCAGTTACCCCAACAGGGGAACTAACACTGAAGCTTTCTTT.

The chain is built from TRBV7-9 and TRBJ2-1, with 7 bases that match TRBD2. This CDR3 region has 14 residues. In germline, CDR1 is SEHNR, CDR2 FQNEAQ (reference sequence). Losses at the gene ends were 5 bases for V and 6 bases for J; bases not matched to a gene: 7. The CDR3 region is CASSEVGGGNEQFF. The DNA for the CDR3 is TGTGCCAGCAGCGAGGTAGGCGGGGGCAATGAGCAGTTCTTC.

The rearrangement joins TRBV18 to TRBJ2-5; D perhaps matches TRBD1 (5 bases). CDR3 length: 16 amino acids. Trimming removed 3 bases from V and 2 bases from J, with 16 bases in between. Germline V lookup: CDR1 KGHSH, CDR2 LQKENI. The CDR3 loop is CASSPQGFWGQETQYF. CDR3 sequence (DNA): TGTGCCAGCTCACCTCAGGGTTTCTGGGGACAAGAGACCCAGTACTTC.

The V call is TRBV7-2, the J call TRBJ1-1, with D possibly being TRBD1 (5 bases). The CDR3 contains 13 residues. The germline V gene encodes CDR1 SGHTA and CDR2 FQGNSA. Trimming took 10 bases from V and 4 from J, leaving 16 bases between them. CDR3 loop: CATFRAGPTEAFF. CDR3 sequence (DNA): TGTGCCACCTTTCGGGCAGGGCCCACTGAAGCTTTCTTT.

In nucleotides, the CDR3 is TGTGCCAGCAGGACAGGGCCCCCTTATGGCTACACCTTC. As protein: CASRTGPPYGYTF. The V call is TRBV6-6, the J call TRBJ1-2, with 7 bases aligning to TRBD1. Germline V gene data show CDR1 as MNHNY and CDR2 as SVGAGI (reference sequence). This CDR3 is 13 amino acids long. The junction had 6 bases not matched to a gene; V was cut back by 6 bases and J by 5 bases.

This chain uses TRBV9 with TRBJ1-1; a possible D gene is TRBD1 (5 bases). The V and J ends lost 0 bases and 0 bases respectively, with 12 bases between them. CDR1 is SGDLS and CDR2 is YYNGEE in the germline V gene. CDR3 length: 16 residues. The CDR3 DNA sequence: TGTGCCAGCAGCGTAGGTGGGACGGCAATGAACACTGAAGCTTTCTTT. Protein sequence: CASSVGGTAMNTEAFF.

V and J are TRBV5-4 and TRBJ2-5; D might be TRBD1 (6 bases). CDR1 and CDR2 (germline): SGHNT, YYREEE (reference sequence). V shed 4 bases and J shed 2 bases, with 12 bases lying between them. The length of the CDR3 is 14 residues. This CDR3 is CASSPGTQQETQYF. CDR3 nucleotides: TGTGCCAGCAGCCCCGGGACACAACAAGAGACCCAGTACTTC.

This chain joins TRBV5-4 and TRBJ2-1; D might be TRBD1 or TRBD2, each matching 5 bases. Trimming took off 4 bases at V and 8 bases at J, with 16 bases between the two ends. The CDR3 runs to 14 residues. The V gene's germline CDR1 is SGHNT and CDR2 YYREEE (reference sequence). CDR3 protein: CASSPPLGRDEQFF. Here the CDR3 DNA reads TGTGCCAGCAGCCCCCCGTTGGGGCGGGATGAGCAGTTCTTC.

The V gene is TRBV2, the J gene TRBJ1-1; D gene uncertain. Germline V gene data show CDR1 as SNHLY and CDR2 as FYNNEI. Trimming shortened V by 1 base and J by 2 bases, and 8 bases separated the two germline ends. This CDR3 spans 14 amino acids. The CDR3 protein is CASSEDGPNTEAFF. CDR3 DNA sequence: TGTGCCAGCAGTGAAGACGGGCCAAACACTGAAGCTTTCTTT.

This chain links TRBV29-1 with TRBJ2-1; 8 bases match TRBD2. Per germline, CDR1 SQVTM and CDR2 ANQGSEA. The V segment lost 6 bases and the J segment 5 bases; nucleotides outside the gene matches: 12. The CDR3 is 15 residues long. The CDR3 nucleotides are TGCAGCGTCGCCCTGGGCGGGGGGATCAACAATGAGCAGTTCTTC. Translating gives CSVALGGGINNEQFF.

The J gene is TRBJ2-7, the V gene TRBV20-1, with D perhaps assigned TRBD1 or TRBD2 (5 bases each). This CDR3 is built from 11 residues. Trimming removed 5 bases from V and 8 bases from J, with 13 bases in between. Germline values: CDR1 DFQATT, CDR2 SNEGSKA (reference sequence). CDR3 in DNA: TGCAGTGCTGCCTTCCCGGGACAGCAGTACTTC. Its protein product is CSAAFPGQQYF.

The rearrangement joins TRBV9 to TRBJ2-7, with 8 positions matching TRBD1. The CDR3 is 13 residues long. Losses at the gene ends were 4 bases for V and 5 bases for J; bases not matched to a gene: 5. Germline V CDR1 and CDR2: SGDLS, YYNGEE. CDR3 DNA: TGTGCCAGCAGCACCGGACAGGGCGACGAGCAGTACTTC. Its translation is CASSTGQGDEQYF.

The gene calls are TRBV27 and TRBJ2-2; D remains ambiguous. The V gene's germline CDR1 is MNHEY and CDR2 SMNVEV (reference sequence). V lost 5 bases and J lost 4, with 17 bases in between. CDR3 size: 16 residues. The CDR3 coding sequence is TGTGCCAGCAGTGCTCTCGCATGGCAGGCCACCGGGGAGCTGTTTTTT. This gives the protein CASSALAWQATGELFF.

V is TRBV6-5 and J is TRBJ1-2; D is unclear. V was shortened by 3 bases and J by 4 bases, with 18 bases between the two germline ends. Germline V gene lookup returns CDR1 MNHEY and CDR2 SVGAGI. This CDR3 spans 16 amino acids. The CDR3 is CASSYGRGGIGYGYTF. The CDR3 DNA reads as TGTGCCAGCAGTTATGGACGCGGAGGGATCGGCTATGGCTACACCTTC.